The present TCR beta chain was sequenced within a study of shared clonotypes between healthy human individuals. Germline V CDR1 and CDR2: MNHNY, SVGAGI (reference sequence). The CDR3 loop spans 16 amino acids. V lost 2 bases, J lost 0 bases, and 14 bases lay in between. The repertoire was sequenced with immunoSEQ multiplex PCR; TCRdb's copy has only in-frame clones and lacks some. The sample has fewer than 2.5 million clones, approximately 93% seen once. The sequence derives from a man younger than 35 in good health. Some clones in this sample may be carry-over from other donors' samples. The chain employs TRBV6-6 and TRBJ2-7; D is ambiguous. Sequencing used naive CD4+ T cells from PBMCs. The subset denotes: CD45RA+ positively selected. The CDR3 reads CASSYPARDDSYEQYF. CDR3 in DNA: TGTGCCAGCAGTTACCCCGCTAGAGACGACTCCTACGAGCAGTACTTC.